The 32 T cell receptor beta chains presented below share a single source sample, sequenced in a study of blood T cell repertoires in COVID-19 (dated by TCRdb to 2019 to 2021). The library was produced with the immunoSEQ multiplex PCR assay. TCRdb provides this immuneACCESS table in a form limited to in-frame rearrangements. Some clones are lacking; in checked studies, under half of them reflect an unresolved V gene, and why the rest are absent is not known. Present in this sample are hundreds of thousands of clones, approximately 84% of which were seen just once. The ten largest clones add up to 15% of the sample. The sample consisted of PBMCs or T cells enriched from blood (not recorded which). The origin of the receptors is a young man who had recovered from COVID-19.

This chain uses TRBV6-5 with TRBJ2-5; the match to TRBD1 covers 8 bases. J lost 5 bases, V lost 6 bases, and 5 bases had no gene match. CDR1 is MNHEY, CDR2 SVGAGI, per germline. There are 13 residues in the CDR3. Written as DNA, the CDR3 is TGTGCCAGCAGCGGACAGGGTCTGGAGACCCAGTACTTC. Protein: CASSGQGLETQYF.

This clone showed up just a few times. This chain connects TRBV6-1 to TRBJ1-2, with unresolved D. V lost 0 bases to trimming and J lost 4 bases, with 9 bases between them. There are 14 residues in the CDR3. Germline assignment: CDR1 MNHNS and CDR2 SASEGT. The CDR3 nucleotides read TGTGCCAGCAGTGAAGCGGCGGGCGTCTATGGCTACACCTTC. Translating gives CASSEAAGVYGYTF.

The genes are TRBV10-2 and TRBJ1-4; D is perhaps TRBD1 (6 bases). CDR3 length: 17 residues. The V gene lost 6 bases and the J gene lost 0 bases, with 17 bases spanning the gap. Germline CDR1 is WSHSY and CDR2 is SAAADI. CDR3 sequence: CASSEGDFYATNEKLFF. CDR3 nucleotide sequence: TGCGCCAGCAGCGAGGGGGACTTTTATGCAACTAATGAAAAACTGTTTTTT.

The gene calls are TRBV6-4 and TRBJ2-1, with D perhaps TRBD2 (5 bases). The germline V and J ends were trimmed by 4 bases and 9 bases, with 13 bases remaining between them. The CDR3 loop spans 13 amino acids. Germline V gene lookup returns CDR1 MRHNA and CDR2 SNTAGT. The DNA of the CDR3 is TGTGCCAGCAGTGTAGGACCGAGCGGTGAGCAGTTCTTC. Translated: CASSVGPSGEQFF.

The sample holds many counts of this clone. Other nucleotide sequences from this sample produce the same CDR3. This chain joins TRBV7-9 and TRBJ1-6; D perhaps matches TRBD1 (5 bases). From germline, CDR1 is SEHNR and CDR2 FQNEAQ (reference sequence). The CDR3 runs to 17 residues. The CDR3 DNA is TGTCCCACCCCCACCCACGACCGGGGGGGAGTAAATTCACCCCTCCACTTT. Translating gives CPTPTHDRGGVNSPLHF.

The chain joins TRBV2 to TRBJ2-2, with 12 bases lining up with TRBD2. After removal of 4 bases from V and 5 bases from J, the junction contained 5 bases not matched to a gene. CDR3 length equals 16 residues. Germline CDR1 SNHLY, CDR2 FYNNEI. This chain's CDR3 is CASSVETSGRTGELFF. The DNA for the CDR3 is TGTGCCAGCAGTGTTGAGACTAGCGGGAGAACCGGGGAGCTGTTTTTT.

The rearrangement links TRBV28 to TRBJ2-7; 12 nucleotides agree with TRBD1. The germline gives CDR1 MDHEN, CDR2 SYDVKM. This CDR3 spans 14 amino acids. With V trimmed by 5 bases and J by 7 bases, 6 bases remained unmatched. The CDR3 loop reads CASSPGQGAGEQYF. The CDR3 DNA sequence: TGTGCCAGCAGTCCGGGACAGGGGGCAGGGGAGCAGTACTTC. The whole variable domain, remainder taken from reference TRBV28 and TRBJ2-7, is DVKVTQSSRYLVKRTGEKVFLECVQDMDHENMFWYRQDPGLGLRLIYFSYDVKMKEKGDIPEGYSVSREKKERFSLILESASTNQTSMYLCASSPGQGAGEQYFGPGTRLTVT.

This clone was seen a handful of times. This CDR3 is CASSLPGHPNYGYTF. CDR3 sequence (DNA): TGTGCCAGCAGTTTACCGGGACACCCTAACTATGGCTACACCTTC. This rearrangement joins TRBV28 to TRBJ1-2, with D maybe TRBD1 (6 bases). Looked up from germline, CDR1 is MDHEN and CDR2 is SYDVKM. The CDR3 runs to 15 residues. Trimming left V 2 bases short and J 0 bases short, with 10 bases between.

The chain couples TRBV5-8 to TRBJ2-1; 9 bases are shared with TRBD1. The V gene's germline CDR1 is SGHTS and CDR2 YDEGEE. Germline trimming cut 4 bases from V and 9 bases from J; bases unmatched to any gene: 14. The CDR3 spans 16 residues. For the CDR3, the DNA is TGTGCCAGCAGCCCTGGGACAGGGAGTCGTTTAGGTGAGCAGTTCTTC. This gives the protein CASSPGTGSRLGEQFF.

The chain links TRBV2 to TRBJ2-2; D remains unclear. CDR3 length: 15 amino acids. The V gene's germline CDR1 is SNHLY and CDR2 FYNNEI. The V end lost 4 bases, the J end lost 0 bases, and 9 bases lay between the germline ends. The CDR3 DNA sequence: TGTGCCAGCAGTGTTGGAGCTGCGAACACCGGGGAGCTGTTTTTT. Its protein product is CASSVGAANTGELFF.

Only one count was recorded for this clone. This rearrangement joins TRBV11-3 to TRBJ2-5, with D possibly being TRBD1 (6 bases). The CDR3 has 21 amino acids. The germline CDR1 and CDR2 sequences are SGHNT and YENEEA. The V end was cut by 0 bases, the J end by 1 base, with 27 bases between. Written as DNA, the CDR3 is TGTGCCAGCAGCTTAGACGGTGCGGAGTCAGGGGTGTATCGGGGCCAAGAGACCCAGTACTTC. Translation: CASSLDGAESGVYRGQETQYF.

This clone has just a few counts. The chain links TRBV4-2 to TRBJ2-2, with D tentatively TRBD1 (6 bases). The CDR3 has 16 residues. Between the trimmed V and J ends, which lost 4 bases and 5 bases, there was a span of 17 bases. CDR1 LGHNA and CDR2 YNFKEQ come from the germline V gene. As DNA, the CDR3 is TGTGCCAGCAGCCGAAAGAGAACAGGGTCTACCGGGGAGCTGTTTTTT. As protein: CASSRKRTGSTGELFF.

This chain connects TRBV6-1 to TRBJ2-7; 7 bases fit TRBD2. Germline-derived CDR1 and CDR2 are MNHNS and SASEGT. This CDR3 contains 17 residues. V shed 3 bases and J 0 bases; nucleotides not matched to a gene: 11. CDR3 coding DNA: TGTGCCAGCAGTGAGGCTAGCGGCCACACTAGCTCCTACGAGCAGTACTTC. Encoded protein: CASSEASGHTSSYEQYF.

The chain's CDR3 is CASSLRIEIDTEAFF. CDR3 DNA: TGTGCCAGCTCACTCAGGATCGAGATCGACACTGAAGCTTTCTTT. This rearrangement joins TRBV18 to TRBJ1-1; D gene ambiguous. Germline V CDR1 and CDR2: KGHSH, LQKENI. The length of the CDR3 is 15 residues. Trimming took off 4 bases at V and 3 bases at J, with 15 bases between the two ends.

The chain employs TRBV27 and TRBJ1-1; weak D call: TRBD1 (5 bases). Per the germline V gene, CDR1 is MNHEY and CDR2 is SMNVEV (reference sequence). The V and J ends lost 6 bases and 4 bases respectively, with 18 bases between them. The CDR3 is made up of 15 amino acids. CDR3 protein: CASSLKGPGGTEAFF. The DNA of the CDR3 is TGTGCCAGCAGCCTGAAAGGCCCCGGGGGCACTGAAGCTTTCTTT.

The chain joins TRBV27 to TRBJ2-6; TRBD1 aligns across 7 bases. The CDR3 runs 17 residues. Germline CDR1 is MNHEY and CDR2 is SMNVEV (reference sequence). J was trimmed by 0 bases and V by 3 bases; bases with no gene match: 5. The CDR3 protein is CASSFTGAISGANVLTF. The CDR3 DNA follows: TGTGCCAGCAGTTTTACAGGGGCAATCTCTGGGGCCAACGTCCTGACTTTC.

The rearrangement uses TRBV27 and TRBJ2-7, with D possibly being TRBD2 (6 bases). CDR1 MNHEY and CDR2 SMNVEV come from the germline V gene (reference sequence). V lost 3 bases and J 5 bases, leaving 8 bases between the germline ends. The CDR3 is made up of 12 amino acids. CDR3 sequence reads: CASSFRGNEQYF. For the CDR3, the DNA is TGTGCCAGCAGTTTCCGGGGGAACGAGCAGTACTTC.

The chain combines TRBV6-2 or TRBV6-3 with TRBJ2-5; 8 bases match TRBD2. Germline values: CDR1 MNHEY, CDR2 SVGEGT. This CDR3 has 14 residues. Trimming at V came to 1 base and at J to 5 bases, leaving 3 bases not matched to a gene. The CDR3 coding sequence is TGTGCCAGCAGTTACTGGGGACTAGGCGAGACCCAGTACTTC. It translates to CASSYWGLGETQYF.

The rearrangement joins TRBV12-3 or TRBV12-4 to TRBJ1-2, with 10 bases identical to TRBD1. The CDR3 runs to 13 residues. The trim removed 8 bases at V and 6 bases at J, leaving 6 bases unmatched. The CDR3 sequence is CASVRDRGNGYTF. CDR3 in DNA: TGTGCCAGCGTACGGGACAGGGGCAATGGCTACACCTTC.

This rearrangement joins TRBV6-5 to TRBJ2-1; 8 bases line up with TRBD1. V lost 3 bases and J lost 14; bases outside the gene matches: 12. Looked up from germline, CDR1 is MNHEY and CDR2 is SVGAGI. The CDR3 length is 14 residues. CDR3 nucleotides: TGTGCCAGCAGTTATTTCCCAAAGACAGGGGTCGAGTTCTTC. Its translation: CASSYFPKTGVEFF.

The chain employs TRBV19 and TRBJ2-3; D is unresolved. Germline-derived CDR1 and CDR2 are LNHDA and SQIVND (reference sequence). Trimming shortened V by 5 bases and J by 6 bases, and 15 bases separated the two germline ends. The CDR3 is 14 residues long. For the CDR3, the DNA is TGTGCCAGTAGTGTAGTTTCCTTTCTCGATACGCAGTATTTT. This codes for CASSVVSFLDTQYF.

The rearrangement joins TRBV12-3 or TRBV12-4 to TRBJ1-1; 8 bases line up with TRBD1. The CDR3 consists of 13 residues. With V trimmed by 5 bases and J by 4 bases, 3 bases remained unmatched. The DNA of the CDR3 is TGTGCCAGCAGTCGTGGACAGGGCACTGAAGCTTTCTTT. Protein product: CASSRGQGTEAFF.

The genes are TRBV3-1 (or the pseudogene TRBV3-2) and TRBJ1-4; 7 bases fit TRBD1. V trimming: 4 bases; J trimming: 7 bases; junction bases outside the gene matches: 12. Germline CDR1 and CDR2: LGHDT and YNNKEL (reference sequence). The CDR3 runs 16 residues. The CDR3 loop reads CASSLSHRGSREKLFF. In DNA, the CDR3 is TGTGCCAGCAGCCTTTCTCACAGGGGAAGTCGTGAAAAACTGTTTTTT.

V usage is TRBV20-1 and J usage is TRBJ1-1, with D possibly TRBD1 on 6 matching bases. This CDR3 has 16 residues. Germline CDR1 reads DFQATT; CDR2 reads SNEGSKA (reference sequence). Trimming left V 3 bases short and J 5 bases short, with 22 bases between. The CDR3 DNA sequence: TGCAGTGCTAGTAGGGGGGGGGTAGGAGGTTCGACTGAAGCTTTCTTT. As protein: CSASRGGVGGSTEAFF.

V usage is TRBV18 and J usage is TRBJ1-1; a possible D gene is TRBD1 (5 bases). V was trimmed by 10 bases and J by 0 bases, leaving 15 bases between them. The CDR3 totals 14 residues. CDR1 and CDR2 from the germline V gene are KGHSH and LQKENI. CDR3 sequence reads: CATQGSGMNTEAFF. CDR3 sequence (DNA): TGTGCCACCCAGGGCTCGGGTATGAACACTGAAGCTTTCTTT.

This CDR3 is CASSRSIGAGGSYEQYF. CDR3 nucleotides: TGTGCCAGCTCACGCTCCATCGGGGCGGGAGGCTCCTACGAGCAGTACTTC. The chain carries TRBV18 and TRBJ2-7; 8 bases line up with TRBD2. This CDR3 is built from 17 residues. Germline CDR1 KGHSH, CDR2 LQKENI. With V trimmed by 4 bases and J by 0 bases, 11 bases remained unmatched.

V and J are TRBV4-1 and TRBJ1-1, with a possible D match to TRBD1 (6 bases). With 0 bases removed from V and 0 bases from J, the gap between germline ends came to 17 bases. Germline lookup yields CDR1 MGHRA and CDR2 YSYEKL. The CDR3 contains 18 residues. This CDR3 is CASSQDGVPGDVNTEAFF. In nucleotides, the CDR3 is TGCGCCAGCAGCCAAGATGGGGTCCCAGGGGATGTGAACACTGAAGCTTTCTTT.

The J gene is TRBJ1-1, the V gene TRBV6-1; no reliable D call. Germline V gene sequence: CDR1 MNHNS, CDR2 SASEGT. The CDR3 totals 17 residues. Trimming took off 2 bases at V and 5 bases at J, with 21 bases between the two ends. The CDR3 sequence is CASSETIGLTGGTEAFF. The DNA of the CDR3 is TGTGCCAGCAGTGAAACTATAGGACTGACGGGTGGGACTGAAGCTTTCTTT.

V gene TRBV20-1 combines with J gene TRBJ1-1; D unclear. The CDR3 spans 11 residues. Trimming stripped 3 bases from V and 11 bases from J, with 13 bases between. The germline gives CDR1 DFQATT, CDR2 SNEGSKA (reference sequence). The DNA for the CDR3 is TGCAGTGCTAGGGAGGACCGGTGGGCTTTCTTT. Amino acid sequence: CSAREDRWAFF.

The chain joins TRBV5-4 to TRBJ2-1, with 7 bases lining up with TRBD1. The CDR3 spans 15 residues. With 7 bases clipped from V and 3 bases from J, the junction kept 10 bases outside the gene matches. Germline CDR1 and CDR2: SGHNT and YYREEE (reference sequence). CDR3 in amino acids: CASGARTGIYNEQFF. The CDR3 bases are TGTGCCAGCGGCGCTCGGACAGGAATCTACAATGAGCAGTTCTTC.

The chain is built from TRBV4-1 and TRBJ2-2, with TRBD2 matching over 12 bases. CDR1 is MGHRA, CDR2 YSYEKL, per germline. This CDR3 has 17 residues. J lost 6 bases, V lost 3 bases, and 8 bases had no gene match. Here the CDR3 DNA reads TGCGCCAGCAGCCAGGCCCAACTAGCGGGGGGTTCCGGGGAGCTGTTTTTT. It is translated as CASSQAQLAGGSGELFF.

This sequence joins TRBV27 and TRBJ2-7, with D perhaps matching TRBD1 (6 bases). The CDR3 totals 17 residues. Germline V gene sequence: CDR1 MNHEY, CDR2 SMNVEV (reference sequence). V was clipped by 6 bases and J by 4 bases, with 25 bases between them. The CDR3 nucleotides are TGTGCCAGCAGCATGTCTCGGGACACAGCGACTGAATACGAGCAGTACTTC. Amino acid sequence: CASSMSRDTATEYEQYF.